A single TCR beta chain is shown here with its context. Its antigen is currently unknown. A read error may account for a junction end that differs from germline. TCRbeta libraries were built with three rounds of nested PCR, modified from ARM-PCR. TCRdb re-analysed the multiplex PCR reads in MiXCR, keeping a single row per CDR3 protein. The sample holds 100,000 to 150,000 distinct CDR3 sequences, 60% to 70% seen once. The data are from a study of tumor and adjacent non-tumor tissue in lung cancer. General study points: Top 100 clones took a larger repertoire share in normal lung. Tumor TCR diversity, when higher, was linked to shorter survival.

The template was RNA from unsorted bulk tissue. The source of this sequence is a man aged 30 to 39 with non-small cell lung cancer. Material for sequencing was lung tumor tissue.

CDR3 protein: CVSSSPIWEQYF. The CDR3 coding sequence is TGTGTCAGCAGCTCGCCGATCTGGGAGCAGTACTTC. The V and J genes are TRBV11-2 and TRBJ2-7, with no clear D. This CDR3 is built from 12 residues. Germline CDR1 SGHAT, CDR2 FQNNGV.